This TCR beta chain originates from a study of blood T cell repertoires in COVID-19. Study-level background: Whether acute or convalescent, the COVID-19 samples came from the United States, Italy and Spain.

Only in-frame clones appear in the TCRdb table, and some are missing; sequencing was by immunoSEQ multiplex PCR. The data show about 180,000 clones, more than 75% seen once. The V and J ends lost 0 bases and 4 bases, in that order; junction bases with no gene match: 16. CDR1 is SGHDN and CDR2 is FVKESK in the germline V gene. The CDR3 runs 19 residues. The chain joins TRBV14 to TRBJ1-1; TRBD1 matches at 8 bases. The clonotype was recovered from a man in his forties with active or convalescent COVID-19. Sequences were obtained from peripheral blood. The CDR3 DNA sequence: TGTGCCAGCAGCCAAGATTGGCTCGTCGGGTCAGGGGGCTGCACTGAAGCTTTCTTT. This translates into CASSQDWLVGSGGCTEAFF.